These T cell receptor beta chains were read from a single sample in a study of T cell responses to AZD1222 COVID-19 vaccine. The assay was immunoSEQ multiplex PCR, and TCRdb's table has in-frame clones only and misses some. The repertoire holds approximately 120,000 clones, with roughly 90% as singletons. The sample here was peripheral blood, taken 28 days after the second AZD1222 dose. The receptors come from an adult who received the AZD1222 COVID-19 vaccine. CDR3s include the opening cysteine and the closing phenylalanine or tryptophan. The order of the fields is D gene, clone size, V gene, J gene, CDR3 DNA, CDR3 protein. The D gene is left open where the match is weak. The size entry is marked missing in some rows and otherwise reads once, few, many or a size class.

d_gene: TRBD2
abundance: .
v_gene: TRBV3-1/TRBV3-2
j_gene: TRBJ2-3
CDR3nt: TGTGCCAGCAGCCAAGTCCTAGCGGGAGTAGGGGATACGCAGTATTTT
CDR3aa: CASSQVLAGVGDTQYF

d_gene: .
abundance: few
v_gene: TRBV7-9
j_gene: TRBJ2-7
CDR3nt: TGTGCCAGCAGCTTGGGGGCCCCCGAGCAGTACTTC
CDR3aa: CASSLGAPEQYF

d_gene: .
abundance: few
v_gene: TRBV7-9
j_gene: TRBJ1-1
CDR3nt: TGTGCCAGCAGCGAGGGACTTAACATCAGGGTGGTCACTGAAGCTTTCTTT
CDR3aa: CASSEGLNIRVVTEAFF

d_gene: TRBD2
abundance: .
v_gene: TRBV27
j_gene: TRBJ2-7
CDR3nt: TGTGCCAGCAGTTCCCTAGCGGGAGGGTCCTACGAGCAGTACTTC
CDR3aa: CASSSLAGGSYEQYF

d_gene: .
abundance: .
v_gene: TRBV19
j_gene: TRBJ2-1
CDR3nt: TGTGCCAGTAGTAGAGAGCGGGCAAACTACAATGAGCAGTTCTTC
CDR3aa: CASSRERANYNEQFF

d_gene: TRBD2
abundance: .
v_gene: TRBV5-1
j_gene: TRBJ2-5
CDR3nt: TGCGCCAGCAGCGACCAACCGACTAGCGGGAGAGAGACCCAGTACTTC
CDR3aa: CASSDQPTSGRETQYF

d_gene: TRBD1
abundance: .
v_gene: TRBV29-1
j_gene: TRBJ1-1
CDR3nt: TGCAGCGTTGAGAGGACAGGGTGGACTGAAGCTTTCTTT
CDR3aa: CSVERTGWTEAFF

d_gene: .
abundance: .
v_gene: TRBV4-1
j_gene: TRBJ2-7
CDR3nt: TGCGCCAGCAGCCTAGGTGAGGGGAGCTCCTACGAGCAGTACTTC
CDR3aa: CASSLGEGSSYEQYF

d_gene: .
abundance: .
v_gene: TRBV10-1
j_gene: TRBJ1-6
CDR3nt: TGCGCCAGCAATGGTCCGGCGACTAATTCACCCCTCCACTTT
CDR3aa: CASNGPATNSPLHF

d_gene: TRBD1
abundance: .
v_gene: TRBV7-7
j_gene: TRBJ2-5
CDR3nt: TGTGCTAGCAGCAGAGTTGGGGACAGGGGGCGAGAGACCCAGTACTTC
CDR3aa: CASSRVGDRGRETQYF

d_gene: TRBD2
abundance: .
v_gene: TRBV5-1
j_gene: TRBJ2-3
CDR3nt: TGCGCCAGCAGCCCTAGCGGGAGGGCCCGGGATACGCAGTATTTT
CDR3aa: CASSPSGRARDTQYF

d_gene: TRBD2
abundance: .
v_gene: TRBV4-1
j_gene: TRBJ2-7
CDR3nt: TGCGCCAGCAGCCACAGACTAGCAACTACCTACGAGCAGTACTTC
CDR3aa: CASSHRLATTYEQYF

d_gene: .
abundance: .
v_gene: TRBV7-8
j_gene: TRBJ1-2
CDR3nt: TGTGCCAGCAGCCGGACTGAAAACTATGGCTACACCTTC
CDR3aa: CASSRTENYGYTF

d_gene: .
abundance: .
v_gene: TRBV5-4
j_gene: TRBJ1-1
CDR3nt: TGTGCCAGCAGCCGCTCGGGGGGAATGAACACTGAAGCTTTCTTT
CDR3aa: CASSRSGGMNTEAFF

d_gene: .
abundance: .
v_gene: TRBV2
j_gene: TRBJ1-6
CDR3nt: TGTGCCACCCAACAGAGCTCCTATAATTCACCCCTCCACTTT
CDR3aa: CATQQSSYNSPLHF

d_gene: .
abundance: once
v_gene: TRBV28
j_gene: TRBJ1-2
CDR3nt: TGTGCCAGCACCCTATTAGTGGGCGGCCTATATGGCTACACCTTC
CDR3aa: CASTLLVGGLYGYTF

d_gene: .
abundance: .
v_gene: TRBV23-1
j_gene: TRBJ2-7
CDR3nt: TGCGCCAGCAGTCAATCTCTCTACGAGCAGTACTTC
CDR3aa: CASSQSLYEQYF

d_gene: .
abundance: .
v_gene: TRBV5-1
j_gene: TRBJ2-5
CDR3nt: TGCGCCAGCAGCTCCCTAACCCCAAACCAAGAGACCCAGTACTTC
CDR3aa: CASSSLTPNQETQYF

d_gene: .
abundance: .
v_gene: TRBV5-1
j_gene: TRBJ2-3
CDR3nt: TGCGCCAGCAGGTCCGAGGGGACAGATACGCAGTATTTT
CDR3aa: CASRSEGTDTQYF

d_gene: .
abundance: .
v_gene: TRBV2
j_gene: TRBJ2-1
CDR3nt: TGTGCCAGCATGGCGCAGGGGAGCTCCTACAATGAGCAGTTCTTC
CDR3aa: CASMAQGSSYNEQFF

d_gene: TRBD2
abundance: once
v_gene: TRBV11-3
j_gene: TRBJ2-1
CDR3nt: TGTGCCAGCAGCGAGAGACCGGGACTAGCGGGATTTAATGAGCAGTTCTTC
CDR3aa: CASSERPGLAGFNEQFF

d_gene: TRBD1
abundance: .
v_gene: TRBV4-1
j_gene: TRBJ1-6
CDR3nt: TGCGCCAGCAGCCAGCCACTAAAAGGGGGCTCGTATAATTCACCCCTCCACTTT
CDR3aa: CASSQPLKGGSYNSPLHF